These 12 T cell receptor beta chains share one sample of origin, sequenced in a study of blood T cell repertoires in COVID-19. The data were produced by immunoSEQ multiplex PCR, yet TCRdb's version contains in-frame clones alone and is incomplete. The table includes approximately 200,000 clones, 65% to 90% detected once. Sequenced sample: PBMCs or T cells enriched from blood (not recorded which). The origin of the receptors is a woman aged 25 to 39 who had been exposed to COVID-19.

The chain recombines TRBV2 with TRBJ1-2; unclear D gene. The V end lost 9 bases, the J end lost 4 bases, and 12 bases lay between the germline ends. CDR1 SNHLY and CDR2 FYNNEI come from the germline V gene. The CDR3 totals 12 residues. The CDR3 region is CASSGEIYGYTF. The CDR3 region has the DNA TGTGCCAGTTCCGGGGAAATCTATGGCTACACCTTC.

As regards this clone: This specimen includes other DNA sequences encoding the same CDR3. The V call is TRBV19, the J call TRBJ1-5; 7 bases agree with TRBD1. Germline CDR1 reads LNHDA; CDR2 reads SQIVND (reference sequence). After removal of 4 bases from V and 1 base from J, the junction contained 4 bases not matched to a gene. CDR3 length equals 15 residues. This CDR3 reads CASSRGQASNQPQHF. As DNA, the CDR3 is TGTGCCAGTAGTAGAGGACAGGCCAGCAATCAGCCCCAGCATTTT. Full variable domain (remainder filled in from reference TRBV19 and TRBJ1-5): DGGITQSPKYLFRKEGQNVTLSCEQNLNHDAMYWYRQDPGQGLRLIYYSQIVNDFQKGDIAEGYSVSREKKESFPLTVTSAQKNPTAFYLCASSRGQASNQPQHFGDGTRLSIL.

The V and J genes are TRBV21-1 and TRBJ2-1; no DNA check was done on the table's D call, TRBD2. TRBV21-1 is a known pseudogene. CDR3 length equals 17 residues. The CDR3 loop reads CASSKEVRTGSYNEQFF. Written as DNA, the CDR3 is TGTGCCAGCAGCAAAGAGGTTCGAACGGGCTCCTACAATGAGCAGTTCTTC.

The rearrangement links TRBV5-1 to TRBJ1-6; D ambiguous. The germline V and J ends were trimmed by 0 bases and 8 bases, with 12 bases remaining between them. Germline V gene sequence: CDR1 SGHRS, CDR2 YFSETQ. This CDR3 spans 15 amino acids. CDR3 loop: CASSLDPGGDSPLHF. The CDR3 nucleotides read TGCGCCAGCAGCTTGGATCCGGGTGGAGATTCACCCCTCCACTTT.

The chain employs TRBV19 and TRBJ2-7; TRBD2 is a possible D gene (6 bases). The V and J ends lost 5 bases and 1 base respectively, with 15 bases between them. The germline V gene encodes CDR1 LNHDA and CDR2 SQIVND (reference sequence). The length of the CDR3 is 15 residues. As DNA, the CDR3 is TGTGCCAGTAGTTCTCGGGACTCCCTGTCCTACGAGCAGTACTTC. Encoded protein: CASSSRDSLSYEQYF.

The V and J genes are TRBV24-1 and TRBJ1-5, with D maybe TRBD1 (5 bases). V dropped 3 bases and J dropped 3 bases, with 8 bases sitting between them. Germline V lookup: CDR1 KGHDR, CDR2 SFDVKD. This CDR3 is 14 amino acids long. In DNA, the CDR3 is TGTGCCACCAGTGATCGACAGTACAATCAGCCCCAGCATTTT. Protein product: CATSDRQYNQPQHF.

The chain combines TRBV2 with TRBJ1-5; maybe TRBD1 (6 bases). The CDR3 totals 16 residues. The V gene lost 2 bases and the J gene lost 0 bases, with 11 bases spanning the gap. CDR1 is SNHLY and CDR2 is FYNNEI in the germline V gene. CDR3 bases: TGTGCCAGCAGTGAAATGGGGACACATAGCAATCAGCCCCAGCATTTT. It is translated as CASSEMGTHSNQPQHF.

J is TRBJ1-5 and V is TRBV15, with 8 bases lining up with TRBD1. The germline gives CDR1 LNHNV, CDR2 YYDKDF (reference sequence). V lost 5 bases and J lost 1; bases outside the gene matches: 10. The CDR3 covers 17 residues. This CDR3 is CATSGSDRGGSNQPQHF. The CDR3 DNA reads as TGTGCCACCAGCGGGTCCGACAGGGGCGGCAGCAATCAGCCCCAGCATTTT.

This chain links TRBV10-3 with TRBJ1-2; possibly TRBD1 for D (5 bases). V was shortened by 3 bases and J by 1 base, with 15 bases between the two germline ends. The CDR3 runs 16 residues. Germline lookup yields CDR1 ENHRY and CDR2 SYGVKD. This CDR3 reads CAISERGGLLNYGYTF. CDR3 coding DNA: TGTGCCATCAGTGAAAGGGGAGGCCTTCTTAACTATGGCTACACCTTC.

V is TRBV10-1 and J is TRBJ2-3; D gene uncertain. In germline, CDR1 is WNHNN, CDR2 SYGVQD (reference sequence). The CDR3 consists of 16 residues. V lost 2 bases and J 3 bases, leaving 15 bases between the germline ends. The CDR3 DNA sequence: TGCGCCAGCAGTGAGATGGGCCCCCCGGATACAGATACGCAGTATTTT. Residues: CASSEMGPPDTDTQYF.

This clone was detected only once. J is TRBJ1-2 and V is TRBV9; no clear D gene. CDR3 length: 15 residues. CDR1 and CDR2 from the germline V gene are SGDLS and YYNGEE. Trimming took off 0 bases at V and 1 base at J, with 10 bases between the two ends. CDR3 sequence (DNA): TGTGCCAGCAGCGTAGCTAGGTCGGATAACTATGGCTACACCTTC. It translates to CASSVARSDNYGYTF. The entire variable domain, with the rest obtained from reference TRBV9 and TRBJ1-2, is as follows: DSGVTQTPKHLITATGQRVTLRCSPRSGDLSVYWYQQSLDQGLQFLIQYYNGEERAKGNILERFSAQQFPDLHSELNLSSLELGDSALYFCASSVARSDNYGYTFGSGTRLTVV.

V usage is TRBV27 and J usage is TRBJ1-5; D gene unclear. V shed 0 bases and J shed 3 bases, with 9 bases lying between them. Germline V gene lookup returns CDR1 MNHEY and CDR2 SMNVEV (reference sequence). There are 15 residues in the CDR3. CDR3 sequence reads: CASSLSGGVNQPQHF. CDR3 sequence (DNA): TGTGCCAGCAGTTTATCCGGTGGAGTCAATCAGCCCCAGCATTTT.